The T cell receptor (beta chain) under discussion was sequenced for a study of Ad26.COV2.S vaccination and SARS-CoV-2 variants. Study-wide points: Spike-specific responses of CD8+ and CD4+ T cells were reported to display substantial breadth after vaccination.

The protocol was immunoSEQ multiplex PCR, while the TCRdb copy is restricted to in-frame clones and leaves out a portion. The sample lists about 400,000 clones, approximately 90% occurring once. The treatment here: about 20 received Ad26.COV2.S at low or high dose, single or two shots; 5 received placebo; per-sample allocation not given. Collection of the samples took place on day 63 after the first injection of vaccine or placebo. Spike of the Wuhan-strain SARS-CoV-2 was expressed by an Ad26 vector, which formed the vaccine. The table lists this clone with a count of one. The antigen is unknown. The V gene's germline CDR1 is SEHNR and CDR2 FQNEAQ (reference sequence). V shed 5 bases and J 4 bases; nucleotides not matched to a gene: 8. This CDR3 is 15 amino acids long.

Material: peripheral blood, obtained in a trial of Ad26.COV2.S vaccine versus placebo. The source of this sequence is a person aged 18-60 years who received the Ad26.COV2.S COVID-19 vaccine or a placebo. The gene calls are TRBV7-9 and TRBJ1-2, with TRBD1 identical over 9 bases. The CDR3 reads CASSPGGGQGYGYTF. The DNA of the CDR3 is TGTGCCAGCAGCCCTGGTGGGGGACAGGGCTATGGCTACACCTTC.